Shown below are 28 T cell receptor beta chains from a single sample sequenced in a study of shared clonotypes between healthy human individuals. Selected positively for CCR7 and CD45RO-negative, naive CD8 cells excluded terminally differentiated effector memory CD45RA+ cells. Only in-frame clones appear in the TCRdb table, and some are missing; sequencing was by immunoSEQ multiplex PCR. In the table there are hundreds of thousands of clones, 90% to 97% of which are singletons. Sequencing was carried out using naive CD8+ T cells sorted from blood. Receptors were obtained from a woman in her 30s in good health.

With respect to this clone: This sample also contains other DNA sequences that code for the same CDR3. The chain combines TRBV7-9 with TRBJ1-5; TRBD1 matches at 9 bases. Germline V lookup: CDR1 SEHNR, CDR2 FQNEAQ (reference sequence). This CDR3 has 15 amino acids. The trim removed 5 bases at V and 4 bases at J, leaving 6 bases unmatched. As DNA, the CDR3 is TGTGCCAGCAGCCCACAGGGGGCAGGTAATCAGCCCCAGCATTTT. It yields the protein CASSPQGAGNQPQHF.

The CDR3 sequence is CASSGPGPEAFF. As DNA, the CDR3 is TGTGCCAGCAGCGGTCCGGGACCTGAAGCTTTCTTT. The rearrangement links TRBV5-6 to TRBJ1-1, with a possible D match to TRBD1 (5 bases). The CDR3 is made up of 12 amino acids. V lost 4 bases to trimming and J lost 6 bases, with 10 bases between them. Per the germline V gene, CDR1 is SGHDT and CDR2 is YYEEEE.

The chain couples TRBV7-9 to TRBJ2-7, with D perhaps assigned TRBD1 or TRBD2 (5 bases each). The V end was cut by 7 bases, the J end by 2 bases, with 21 bases between. Germline values: CDR1 SEHNR, CDR2 FQNEAQ (reference sequence). The CDR3 sequence is 16 residues long. The CDR3 reads CASNKGTENSPYEQYF. The DNA for the CDR3 is TGTGCCAGCAATAAAGGGACGGAGAACTCCCCCTACGAGCAGTACTTC.

This chain joins TRBV6-1 and TRBJ1-1, with a tentative D call TRBD1 (5 bases). This CDR3 region has 15 residues. The germline gives CDR1 MNHNS, CDR2 SASEGT. V was cut by 4 bases and J by 3 bases, with 15 bases left in between. The DNA for the CDR3 is TGTGCCAGCAGTGCCGGGACTCCCGGGGACACTGAAGCTTTCTTT. This gives the protein CASSAGTPGDTEAFF.

This chain joins TRBV6-1 and TRBJ2-7; D gene unclear. Deletions cut 1 base from V and 0 bases from J, with 10 bases between. The CDR3 totals 15 residues. Germline CDR1 is MNHNS and CDR2 is SASEGT. The CDR3 DNA sequence: TGTGCCAGCAGTGAAGACGGCGTGAGCTCCTACGAGCAGTACTTC. Encoded protein: CASSEDGVSSYEQYF.

Concerning this clone: Other DNA sequences from this sample encode an identical CDR3 as well. The rearrangement uses TRBV5-4 and TRBJ2-3; D gene uncertain. CDR1 and CDR2 from the germline V gene are SGHNT and YYREEE (reference sequence). The CDR3 has 12 residues. V was pared by 0 bases and J by 5 bases, with 4 bases between. This CDR3 reads CASSLAGDTQYF. DNA for the CDR3: TGTGCCAGCAGCTTGGCCGGAGATACGCAGTATTTT.

CDR3 residues: CASSARLAGRETQYF. The DNA of the CDR3 is TGTGCCAGTAGTGCCCGACTAGCGGGAAGGGAGACCCAGTACTTC. The chain combines TRBV19 with TRBJ2-5; 11 positions agree with TRBD2. Germline V lookup: CDR1 LNHDA, CDR2 SQIVND (reference sequence). This CDR3 contains 15 residues. The J segment lost 5 bases and the V segment lost 5 bases, leaving 7 bases of the junction unmatched.

The rearrangement uses TRBV28 and TRBJ1-1; D unresolved. Germline V gives CDR1 MDHEN, CDR2 SYDVKM. CDR3 size: 15 residues. V lost 5 bases to trimming and J lost 0 bases, with 13 bases between them. The CDR3 DNA sequence: TGTGCCAGCAGTGAAAGGGCGCGAGTGAACACTGAAGCTTTCTTT. Amino acid sequence: CASSERARVNTEAFF.

The chain joins TRBV21-1 to TRBJ2-5; TRBD2, the D gene given by the table, was not confirmed from the DNA. TRBV21-1 is reported as a pseudogene. There are 16 residues in the CDR3. CDR3 in amino acids: CASSKLPGEVEETQYF. CDR3 coding DNA: TGTGCCAGCAGCAAATTACCGGGGGAGGTGGAGGAGACCCAGTACTTC.

The V call is TRBV18, the J call TRBJ2-7, with 7 bases lining up with TRBD2. Germline CDR1 KGHSH, CDR2 LQKENI. There are 14 residues in the CDR3. V lost 3 bases to trimming and J lost 2 bases; unmatched junction nucleotides: 4. The CDR3 reads CASSPTSATYEQYF. Written as DNA, the CDR3 is TGTGCCAGCTCACCTACTAGCGCGACCTACGAGCAGTACTTC. Complete variable domain (other parts from reference TRBV18 and TRBJ2-7): NAGVMQNPRHLVRRRGQEARLRCSPMKGHSHVYWYRQLPEEGLKFMVYLQKENIIDESGMPKERFSAEFPKEGPSILRIQQVVRGDSAAYFCASSPTSATYEQYFGPGTRLTVT.

This sequence joins TRBV14 and TRBJ1-1, with D unresolved. This CDR3 is built from 13 residues. V was clipped by 0 bases and J by 5 bases, with 7 bases between them. Per germline, CDR1 SGHDN and CDR2 FVKESK. The CDR3 loop reads CASSQDGQTEAFF. CDR3 bases: TGTGCCAGCAGCCAAGATGGGCAAACTGAAGCTTTCTTT.

A remark on this clone: Different DNA sequences within this sample yield the same CDR3. The chain uses TRBV13 and TRBJ2-1; TRBD2 aligns across 15 bases. In germline, CDR1 is PRHDT, CDR2 FYEKMQ (reference sequence). The CDR3 is 14 residues long. Trimming cost V 4 bases and J 9 bases; bases outside gene matches: 1. The CDR3 DNA sequence: TGTGCCAGCAGCTCGGGACTAGCGGGAGGTGAGCAGTTCTTC. This translates into CASSSGLAGGEQFF. The full variable domain, with the rest looked up from reference TRBV13 and TRBJ2-1, is AAGVIQSPRHLIKEKRETATLKCYPIPRHDTVYWYQQGPGQDPQFLISFYEKMQSDKGSIPDRFSAQQFSDYHSELNMSSLELGDSALYFCASSSGLAGGEQFFGPGTRLTVL.

The genes are TRBV10-2 and TRBJ1-5; 8 bases are a match to TRBD1. The J segment lost 8 bases and the V segment lost 10 bases, leaving 7 bases of the junction unmatched. Germline V gene data show CDR1 as WSHSY and CDR2 as SAAADI. The CDR3 length is 12 residues. CDR3 bases: TGCGCCACTTCAGGGGGCCGTGAGCCCCAGCATTTT. Translated, it gives CATSGGREPQHF.

This clone has a single count. The J gene is TRBJ2-3, the V gene TRBV11-2; D unclear. The germline V gene encodes CDR1 SGHAT and CDR2 FQNNGV. CDR3 length: 14 amino acids. V lost 5 bases, J lost 0 bases, and 9 bases lay in between. The DNA for the CDR3 is TGTGCCAGCAGCCCAGATACTAGCACAGATACGCAGTATTTT. This gives the protein CASSPDTSTDTQYF.

The gene calls are TRBV4-1 and TRBJ1-2; no definite D call. V lost 0 bases and J 0 bases, leaving 8 bases between the germline ends. The length of the CDR3 is 15 residues. Per the germline V gene, CDR1 is MGHRA and CDR2 is YSYEKL. DNA of the CDR3: TGCGCCAGCAGCCAAGATAGAACAACTAACTATGGCTACACCTTC. It codes for CASSQDRTTNYGYTF.

This clone was detected once. This chain connects TRBV27 to TRBJ2-3; TRBD2 matches 10 bases. V was clipped by 2 bases and J by 5 bases; unmatched bases: 4. Germline-derived CDR1 and CDR2 are MNHEY and SMNVEV (reference sequence). CDR3 length: 15 residues. In DNA form, the CDR3 reads TGTGCCAGCAGTTTACTAGCGGGAGTTGGAGATACGCAGTATTTT. Protein: CASSLLAGVGDTQYF.

In regard to this clone: Other DNA sequences in this specimen translate into the identical CDR3. The chain carries TRBV11-2 and TRBJ2-7; 7 bases fit TRBD1. Germline trimming cut 1 base from V and 2 bases from J; bases unmatched to any gene: 2. CDR3 length: 14 residues. Germline-derived CDR1 and CDR2 are SGHAT and FQNNGV. The CDR3 region has the DNA TGTGCCAGCAGCTTAGTGACAGGGCCCTACGAGCAGTACTTC. Protein product: CASSLVTGPYEQYF.

This chain links TRBV7-9 with TRBJ2-1, with 9 bases matching TRBD2. CDR1 and CDR2 (germline): SEHNR, FQNEAQ (reference sequence). The CDR3 consists of 17 residues. J was trimmed by 6 bases and V by 7 bases; bases with no gene match: 16. CDR3 DNA sequence: TGTGCCAGCACCCTTGCGGGAGGGCCGTTTGAAGTCAATGAGCAGTTCTTC. This sequence encodes CASTLAGGPFEVNEQFF.

The V and J genes are TRBV27 and TRBJ2-2, with 11 nucleotides matching TRBD2. CDR1 is MNHEY and CDR2 is SMNVEV in the germline V gene (reference sequence). V lost 7 bases and J lost 5; bases outside the gene matches: 6. This CDR3 spans 15 amino acids. The CDR3 DNA is TGTGCCAGCAAACCGACTAGCGGGATTACCGGGGAGCTGTTTTTT. Translated, it gives CASKPTSGITGELFF.

This clone appeared a single time. CDR3 in DNA: TGTGCCAGCAGCCCGACAGGGGCTCACACTGAAGCTTTCTTT. Translated, it gives CASSPTGAHTEAFF. The chain employs TRBV7-6 and TRBJ1-1, with TRBD1 identical over 8 bases. V gave up 5 bases and J gave up 3 bases; unmatched junction bases: 5. Germline values: CDR1 SGHVS, CDR2 FNYEAQ. This CDR3 is 14 amino acids long.

This chain joins TRBV5-6 and TRBJ1-1; tentatively, D is TRBD1 (6 bases). Germline loops: CDR1 SGHDT, CDR2 YYEEEE. Between the trimmed V and J ends, which lost 3 bases and 0 bases, there was a span of 12 bases. This CDR3 comprises 15 residues. CDR3 sequence reads: CASSWEGGVNTEAFF. The CDR3 DNA reads TGTGCCAGCAGCTGGGAGGGGGGCGTGAACACTGAAGCTTTCTTT. Full variable domain (outside the CDR3, taken from reference TRBV5-6 and TRBJ1-1): DAGVTQSPTHLIKTRGQQVTLRCSPKSGHDTVSWYQQALGQGPQFIFQYYEEEERQRGNFPDRFSGHQFPNYSSELNVNALLLGDSALYLCASSWEGGVNTEAFFGQGTRLTVV.

This sequence joins TRBV30 and TRBJ1-5; tentatively, D is TRBD1 (5 bases). The CDR3 length is 14 residues. V shed 0 bases and J shed 9 bases, with 15 bases lying between them. The V gene's germline CDR1 is GTSNPN and CDR2 SVGIG (reference sequence). This CDR3 is CAWSVGLGDPPQHF. CDR3 in DNA: TGTGCCTGGAGTGTAGGGCTAGGGGATCCGCCCCAGCATTTT.

V gene TRBV11-2 combines with J gene TRBJ2-2; 13 nucleotides align to TRBD2. V shed 5 bases and J 7 bases; nucleotides not matched to a gene: 7. The CDR3 contains 16 residues. Per germline, CDR1 SGHAT and CDR2 FQNNGV. The CDR3 coding sequence is TGTGCCAGCAGCCTACTAGCGGGAGGGGCCGGCGGGGAGCTGTTTTTT. As protein: CASSLLAGGAGGELFF. The full variable domain, in which reference TRBV11-2 and TRBJ2-2 provide the parts outside the CDR3, is EAGVAQSPRYKIIEKRQSVAFWCNPISGHATLYWYQQILGQGPKLLIQFQNNGVVDDSQLPKDRFSAERLKGVDSTLKIQPAKLEDSAVYLCASSLLAGGAGGELFFGEGSRLTVL.

The rearrangement uses TRBV2 and TRBJ2-5; the D call may be TRBD1 or TRBD2 (5 bases each). CDR3 length equals 11 residues. V lost 3 bases to trimming and J lost 13 bases, with 12 bases between them. Germline CDR1 and CDR2: SNHLY and FYNNEI. The CDR3 protein is CASSEDGTGYF. DNA for the CDR3: TGTGCCAGCAGTGAGGACGGGACCGGGTACTTC.

V is TRBV14 and J is TRBJ2-1, with 7 positions matching TRBD2. J gave up 4 bases and V 1 base, and 7 bases lay outside the gene matches. Looked up from germline, CDR1 is SGHDN and CDR2 is FVKESK. The CDR3 is made up of 16 amino acids. CDR3 region: CASSQVSTSSYNEQFF. The CDR3, as DNA: TGTGCCAGCAGCCAAGTCTCGACTAGCTCGTACAATGAGCAGTTCTTC.

The chain carries TRBV5-4 and TRBJ2-7; TRBD1 aligns across 8 bases. Germline V lookup: CDR1 SGHNT, CDR2 YYREEE (reference sequence). The junction had 6 bases not matched to a gene; V was cut back by 4 bases and J by 3 bases. CDR3 length: 14 amino acids. The CDR3 is CASSPEDRVYEQYF. The DNA of the CDR3 is TGTGCCAGCAGCCCGGAGGACAGGGTCTACGAGCAGTACTTC.

The rearrangement uses TRBV29-1 and TRBJ1-2; unclear D gene. The CDR3 extends over 12 amino acids. The V end was cut by 0 bases, the J end by 7 bases, with 9 bases between. The germline gives CDR1 SQVTM, CDR2 ANQGSEA. This chain's CDR3 is CSVEDLGFGYTF. DNA for the CDR3: TGCAGCGTTGAAGATTTGGGTTTTGGCTACACCTTC.

The chain combines TRBV11-1 with TRBJ2-3; maybe TRBD1 (5 bases). Trimming left V 7 bases short and J 5 bases short, with 16 bases between. Germline V gene lookup returns CDR1 SGHAT and CDR2 FQDESV (reference sequence). The length of the CDR3 is 14 residues. This CDR3 is CASTLARARDTQYF. The CDR3 nucleotides read TGTGCCAGCACCCTGGCCAGGGCCCGAGATACGCAGTATTTT. Full variable domain (outside the CDR3, taken from reference TRBV11-1 and TRBJ2-3): EAEVAQSPRYKITEKSQAVAFWCDPISGHATLYWYRQILGQGPELLVQFQDESVVDDSQLPKDRFSAERLKGVDSTLKIQPAELGDSAMYLCASTLARARDTQYFGPGTRLTVL.